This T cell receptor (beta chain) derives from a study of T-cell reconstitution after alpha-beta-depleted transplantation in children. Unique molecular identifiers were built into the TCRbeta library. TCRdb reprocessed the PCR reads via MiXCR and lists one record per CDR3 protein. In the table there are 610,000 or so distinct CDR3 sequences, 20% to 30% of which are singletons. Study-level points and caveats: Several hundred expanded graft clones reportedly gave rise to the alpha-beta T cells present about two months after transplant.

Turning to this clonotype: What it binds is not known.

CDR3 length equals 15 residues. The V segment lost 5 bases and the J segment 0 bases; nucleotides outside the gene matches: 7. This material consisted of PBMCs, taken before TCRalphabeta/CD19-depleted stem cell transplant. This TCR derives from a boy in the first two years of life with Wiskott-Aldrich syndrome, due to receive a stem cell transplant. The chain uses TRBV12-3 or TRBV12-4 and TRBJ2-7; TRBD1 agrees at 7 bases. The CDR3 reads CASSVYRGSSYEQYF. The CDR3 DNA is TGTGCCAGCAGTGTATACAGGGGATCCTCCTACGAGCAGTACTTC.